This T cell receptor (beta chain) was identified during a study of blood T cell repertoires in COVID-19. Clones were sequenced by immunoSEQ multiplex PCR, and TCRdb holds only the in-frame ones, with some missing. The sample consists of 150,000 to 200,000 clones, about 86% of them appearing once. Sample: peripheral blood. The clonotype was recovered from a man aged 45-65 years with active or convalescent COVID-19.

CDR3 loop: CASSPWTDYNEQFF. Here the CDR3 DNA reads TGTGCCAGCAGCCCCTGGACAGACTACAATGAGCAGTTCTTC. J is TRBJ2-1 and V is TRBV3-1 (or the pseudogene TRBV3-2); tentatively, D is TRBD1 (6 bases). Germline CDR1 reads LGHDT; CDR2 reads YNNKEL (reference sequence). The CDR3 sequence is 14 residues long. The ends were cut back, 4 bases at V and 3 bases at J, with 10 bases in the middle.